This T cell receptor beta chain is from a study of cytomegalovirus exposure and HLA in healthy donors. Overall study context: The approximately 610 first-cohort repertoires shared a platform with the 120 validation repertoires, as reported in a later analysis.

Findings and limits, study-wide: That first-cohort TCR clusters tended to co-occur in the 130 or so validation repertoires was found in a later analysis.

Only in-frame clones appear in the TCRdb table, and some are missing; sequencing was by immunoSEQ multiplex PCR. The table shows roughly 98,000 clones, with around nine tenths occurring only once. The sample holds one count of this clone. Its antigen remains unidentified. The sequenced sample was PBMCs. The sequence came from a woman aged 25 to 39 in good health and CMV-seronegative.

CDR3 bases: TGTGCCAGCAGTGAATCGGGACTTTCCGGGATTTTAGATACGCAGTATTTT. Amino acid sequence: CASSESGLSGILDTQYF. J is TRBJ2-3 and V is TRBV6-1; maybe TRBD2 (6 bases). The CDR3 has 17 residues. The V and J ends lost 2 bases and 5 bases respectively, with 20 bases between them. Germline V gene data show CDR1 as MNHNS and CDR2 as SASEGT.